The 32 T cell receptor beta chains below all came from one sample that was sequenced in a study of blood T cell repertoires in COVID-19. Here immunoSEQ multiplex PCR was the method, and the copy in TCRdb shows in-frame clones only, minus some. Among approximately 200,000 clones listed, around 89% were seen once. The specimen was PBMCs or T cells enriched from blood (not recorded which). These receptors came from a young man who had recovered from COVID-19.

This chain connects TRBV20-1 to TRBJ1-6; D gene uncertain. This CDR3 is 14 amino acids long. V gave up 3 bases and J gave up 7 bases, with 13 bases separating them. In germline, CDR1 is DFQATT, CDR2 SNEGSKA (reference sequence). The CDR3: CSASLGGNNSPLHF. Written as DNA, the CDR3 is TGCAGTGCTAGTCTCGGTGGTAACAATTCACCCCTCCACTTT.

This chain links TRBV28 with TRBJ2-7, with 13 bases matching TRBD2. The CDR3 sequence is 15 residues long. In germline, CDR1 is MDHEN, CDR2 SYDVKM. The V segment lost 4 bases and the J segment 6 bases; nucleotides outside the gene matches: 6. The CDR3 DNA is TGTGCCAGCAGTTCGCGGACTAGCGGGAGATCCGAGCAGTACTTC. This gives the protein CASSSRTSGRSEQYF.

This clone appeared a single time. The chain joins TRBV19 to TRBJ1-1; possible D gene TRBD1, 5 bases. Trimming took off 0 bases at V and 1 base at J, with 12 bases between the two ends. Germline loops: CDR1 LNHDA, CDR2 SQIVND (reference sequence). The CDR3 is 16 residues long. CDR3 protein: CASSIDGNRPNTEAFF. In DNA, the CDR3 is TGTGCCAGTAGTATAGATGGTAACAGGCCGAACACTGAAGCTTTCTTT. Combining the CDR3 with reference TRBV19 and TRBJ1-1 gives the whole variable domain DGGITQSPKYLFRKEGQNVTLSCEQNLNHDAMYWYRQDPGQGLRLIYYSQIVNDFQKGDIAEGYSVSREKKESFPLTVTSAQKNPTAFYLCASSIDGNRPNTEAFFGQGTRLTVV.

The chain employs TRBV7-9 and TRBJ2-7; no clear D gene. The CDR3 runs to 13 residues. CDR1 and CDR2 (germline): SEHNR, FQNEAQ (reference sequence). Trimming stripped 0 bases from V and 6 bases from J, with 9 bases between. DNA for the CDR3: TGTGCCAGCAGCTTAGCAATCCCCTCCGAGCAGTACTTC. Protein sequence: CASSLAIPSEQYF.

This clone was picked up one time. V usage is TRBV27 and J usage is TRBJ2-5, with a weak D call TRBD2 (5 bases). Trimming stripped 5 bases from V and 5 bases from J, with 21 bases between. CDR3 size: 16 residues. The germline V gene encodes CDR1 MNHEY and CDR2 SMNVEV (reference sequence). CDR3 DNA: TGTGCCAGCAGTCCCGGGGTAGCTGCAGTAGTGGAGACCCAGTACTTC. This translates into CASSPGVAAVVETQYF.

This sequence joins TRBV5-5 and TRBJ2-5, with 11 nucleotides matching TRBD1. V lost 2 bases and J lost 2; bases outside the gene matches: 8. The CDR3 extends over 17 amino acids. Per the germline V gene, CDR1 is SGHKS and CDR2 is YYEKEE (reference sequence). CDR3 sequence: CASSFGWDRGRQETQYF. Here the CDR3 DNA reads TGTGCCAGCAGCTTTGGATGGGACAGGGGGAGACAAGAGACCCAGTACTTC.

The chain couples TRBV2 to TRBJ1-4; 7 positions match TRBD1. CDR3 length: 15 residues. Germline CDR1 reads SNHLY; CDR2 reads FYNNEI. The junction had 7 bases not matched to a gene; V was cut back by 6 bases and J by 3 bases. The CDR3 DNA follows: TGTGCCAGCAGACAAATGACAGGGTCTAATGAAAAACTGTTTTTT. It is translated as CASRQMTGSNEKLFF.

V usage is TRBV4-3 and J usage is TRBJ1-1; D uncertain. Trimming took 3 bases from V and 8 from J, leaving 16 bases between them. Germline CDR1 is LGHNA and CDR2 is YSLEER. The CDR3 runs 14 residues. CDR3 bases: TGCGCCAGCAGCCAGACTGCCGCGGGTGCCGAAGCTTTCTTT. It yields the protein CASSQTAAGAEAFF.

This clone was detected only once. The rearrangement links TRBV18 to TRBJ1-6, with D perhaps TRBD1 (6 bases). In germline, CDR1 is KGHSH, CDR2 LQKENI. The CDR3 loop spans 16 amino acids. V gave up 2 bases and J gave up 6 bases, with 14 bases separating them. CDR3: CASSPFGDRFNSPLHF. CDR3 nucleotides: TGTGCCAGCTCACCATTTGGCGACAGGTTTAATTCACCCCTCCACTTT.

The CDR3 region is CASSPDDRGLSYEQYF. CDR3 DNA sequence: TGCGCCAGCAGCCCGGACGACAGGGGCCTATCCTACGAGCAGTACTTC. The chain uses TRBV4-3 and TRBJ2-7; 8 nucleotides agree with TRBD1. Germline CDR1 and CDR2: LGHNA and YSLEER. The V and J ends lost 4 bases and 1 base, in that order; junction bases with no gene match: 9. This CDR3 is built from 16 residues.

This clone was observed once. The rearrangement links TRBV19 to TRBJ2-4; D is unclear. The CDR3 is made up of 15 amino acids. Looked up from germline, CDR1 is LNHDA and CDR2 is SQIVND (reference sequence). V lost 5 bases, J lost 2 bases, and 13 bases lay in between. CDR3 DNA: TGTGCCAGTAGTCGTGGGCCGGTCTCCAAAAACATTCAGTACTTC. Its translation is CASSRGPVSKNIQYF.

This chain uses TRBV4-3 with TRBJ2-3; 7 positions agree with TRBD2. Germline V lookup: CDR1 LGHNA, CDR2 YSLEER. The CDR3 spans 19 residues. With V trimmed by 0 bases and J by 1 base, 13 bases remained unmatched. This CDR3 reads CASSQEWLIGGSGTDTQYF. As DNA, the CDR3 is TGCGCCAGCAGCCAAGAATGGCTTATCGGCGGGAGTGGCACAGATACGCAGTATTTT.

This clone appeared once. The chain is built from TRBV5-8 and TRBJ2-7; perhaps TRBD2 as D (6 bases). Deletions cut 4 bases from V and 2 bases from J, with 16 bases between. Germline-derived CDR1 and CDR2 are SGHTS and YDEGEE. This CDR3 has 15 amino acids. The chain's CDR3 is CASSLDGGGTYEQYF. The CDR3 nucleotides read TGTGCCAGCAGCCTGGATGGCGGAGGGACCTACGAGCAGTACTTC.

This chain connects TRBV28 to TRBJ2-1, with D tentatively TRBD1 (6 bases). Germline V gene sequence: CDR1 MDHEN, CDR2 SYDVKM. The CDR3 is 14 amino acids. Trimming removed 3 bases from V and 3 bases from J, with 9 bases in between. The CDR3 coding sequence is TGTGCCAGCAGTTTTTTGGACAGCTACAATGAGCAGTTCTTC. Its translation is CASSFLDSYNEQFF.

V is TRBV25-1 and J is TRBJ2-7; the match to TRBD1 covers 10 bases. With V trimmed by 0 bases and J by 3 bases, 11 bases remained unmatched. The germline V gene encodes CDR1 MGHDK and CDR2 SYGVNS. The length of the CDR3 is 18 residues. The CDR3 sequence: CASSEYISGQGVCYEQYF. As DNA, the CDR3 is TGTGCCAGCAGTGAATATATATCTGGACAGGGGGTTTGCTACGAGCAGTACTTC.

This chain uses TRBV30 with TRBJ1-4; D possibly corresponds to TRBD1 (6 bases). This CDR3 is built from 12 residues. The germline V gene encodes CDR1 GTSNPN and CDR2 SVGIG (reference sequence). Trimming left V 4 bases short and J 7 bases short, with 10 bases between. The CDR3 here is CAWIDRTEKLFF. CDR3 nucleotide sequence: TGTGCCTGGATCGACAGGACTGAAAAACTGTTTTTT.

CDR3 sequence reads: CASSPVQASYEQYF. DNA of the CDR3: TGTGCCAGCTCACCGGTACAGGCCTCCTACGAGCAGTACTTC. This chain connects TRBV18 to TRBJ2-7; D is possibly TRBD1 (5 bases). Trimming cost V 3 bases and J 0 bases, with 9 bases left between them. Germline loops: CDR1 KGHSH, CDR2 LQKENI. The CDR3 is 14 amino acids.

The chain combines TRBV29-1 with TRBJ2-3; D is possibly TRBD1 (6 bases). The CDR3 covers 17 residues. Germline V CDR1 and CDR2: SQVTM, ANQGSEA. V was clipped by 4 bases and J by 4 bases, with 24 bases between them. The CDR3 region has the DNA TGCAGCGTTGTTTGGGTCCCCCCTGGGGGCGACGCAGATACGCAGTATTTT. It specifies CSVVWVPPGGDADTQYF.

The chain combines TRBV19 with TRBJ2-7; 8 bases match TRBD2. CDR1 and CDR2 (germline): LNHDA, SQIVND (reference sequence). Trimming removed 1 base from V and 2 bases from J; junction bases left unmatched: 7. CDR3 size: 16 residues. DNA of the CDR3: TGTGCCAGTAGTATAGGGGGTAGCGGGACCCCCTACGAGCAGTACTTC. Translated, it gives CASSIGGSGTPYEQYF.

The V call is TRBV2, the J call TRBJ2-7, with D unresolved. Germline V gene data show CDR1 as SNHLY and CDR2 as FYNNEI. CDR3 size: 16 residues. Trimming removed 8 bases at V and 0 bases at J, with 20 bases between. CDR3 in DNA: TGTGCCAGCGCCCCGGGTCGGTTTACCCCCTCCTACGAGCAGTACTTC. This gives the protein CASAPGRFTPSYEQYF.

V and J are TRBV27 and TRBJ2-3; 8 positions match TRBD1. Unmatched junction bases numbered 7, after V lost 6 bases and J lost 2 bases. The CDR3 is made up of 15 amino acids. Germline CDR1 reads MNHEY; CDR2 reads SMNVEV (reference sequence). DNA for the CDR3: TGTGCCAGCAGAAAGGACAGGGCCATCACAGATACGCAGTATTTT. Protein product: CASRKDRAITDTQYF.

This clone was seen just once. The gene calls are TRBV5-1 and TRBJ2-5; 11 positions match TRBD2. Germline-derived CDR1 and CDR2 are SGHRS and YFSETQ. The CDR3 is 19 amino acids. With 4 bases clipped from V and 1 base from J, the junction kept 15 bases outside the gene matches. The CDR3 coding sequence is TGCGCCAGCAGCCCAGGTGGACTAGCGGGCCTAACTTTCCAAGAGACCCAGTACTTC. Protein: CASSPGGLAGLTFQETQYF.

The chain employs TRBV30 and TRBJ1-3; 9 bases fit TRBD1. V lost 8 bases, J lost 4 bases, and 6 bases stayed unmatched. In germline, CDR1 is GTSNPN, CDR2 SVGIG (reference sequence). CDR3 length: 13 amino acids. The CDR3 sequence: CATYRGQGNTIYF. In nucleotides, the CDR3 is TGTGCCACTTACAGGGGGCAAGGAAACACCATATATTTT.

This clone was counted a few times. The chain couples TRBV2 to TRBJ1-2, with TRBD1 as a possible D gene (5 bases). The CDR3 runs to 15 residues. Between the trimmed V and J ends, which lost 6 bases and 0 bases, there was a span of 14 bases. CDR1 and CDR2 from the germline V gene are SNHLY and FYNNEI. For the CDR3, the DNA is TGTGCCAGCAGGCAGGTCGGGGGTGCTAACTATGGCTACACCTTC. It translates to CASRQVGGANYGYTF. Looking up the rest from reference TRBV2 and TRBJ1-2 gives the full variable domain: EPEVTQTPSHQVTQMGQEVILRCVPISNHLYFYWYRQILGQKVEFLVSFYNNEISEKSEIFDDQFSVERPDGSNFTLKIRSTKLEDSAMYFCASRQVGGANYGYTFGSGTRLTVV.

V is TRBV18 and J is TRBJ1-2; D possibly corresponds to TRBD1 (5 bases). The CDR3 length is 13 residues. V shed 4 bases and J shed 6 bases, with 12 bases lying between them. Germline V CDR1 and CDR2: KGHSH, LQKENI. The CDR3 loop is CASSLNRRDGYTF. In DNA form, the CDR3 reads TGTGCCAGCTCACTGAACAGGAGGGATGGCTACACCTTC.

The rearrangement uses TRBV9 and TRBJ2-3; a weak D match, TRBD1 (5 bases). The CDR3 has 16 residues. The V gene's germline CDR1 is SGDLS and CDR2 YYNGEE. V lost 0 bases and J 2 bases, leaving 13 bases between the germline ends. The CDR3 loop is CASSVGAGSYTDTQYF. CDR3 sequence (DNA): TGTGCCAGCAGCGTAGGGGCAGGGTCTTACACAGATACGCAGTATTTT.

The J gene is TRBJ2-7, the V gene TRBV5-1; 8 nucleotides line up with TRBD2. CDR3 length: 16 amino acids. The germline CDR1 and CDR2 sequences are SGHRS and YFSETQ. V lost 0 bases to trimming and J lost 2 bases; unmatched junction nucleotides: 7. This chain's CDR3 is CASSLADGRATYEQYF. The CDR3 DNA reads TGCGCCAGCAGCTTGGCCGACGGGAGGGCCACCTACGAGCAGTACTTC. Complete variable domain (other parts from reference TRBV5-1 and TRBJ2-7): KAGVTQTPRYLIKTRGQQVTLSCSPISGHRSVSWYQQTPGQGLQFLFEYFSETQRNKGNFPGRFSGRQFSNSRSEMNVSTLELGDSALYLCASSLADGRATYEQYFGPGTRLTVT.

The rearrangement joins TRBV20-1 to TRBJ1-4; D remains unclear. The V gene lost 3 bases and the J gene lost 7 bases, with 6 bases spanning the gap. The CDR3 length is 11 residues. From germline, CDR1 is DFQATT and CDR2 SNEGSKA (reference sequence). This chain's CDR3 is CSASRREKLFF. The CDR3 DNA reads TGCAGTGCTAGCCGTCGTGAAAAACTGTTTTTT.

The genes are TRBV10-2 and TRBJ1-5; D is uncertain. V lost 4 bases and J lost 0, with 4 bases in between. The CDR3 runs 13 residues. Germline CDR1 and CDR2: WSHSY and SAAADI. The CDR3 DNA reads TGCGCCAGCAGTGTAAATAGCAATCAGCCCCAGCATTTT. This sequence encodes CASSVNSNQPQHF.

The CDR3 is CASSSLAGGYQETQYF. CDR3 nucleotide sequence: TGTGCCAGCAGCTCTCTAGCGGGGGGGTACCAAGAGACCCAGTACTTC. The chain uses TRBV5-6 and TRBJ2-5, with 12 bases that match TRBD2. The length of the CDR3 is 16 residues. Germline values: CDR1 SGHDT, CDR2 YYEEEE. J was trimmed by 0 bases and V by 3 bases; bases with no gene match: 3.

J is TRBJ2-3 and V is TRBV10-3, with TRBD2 matching 13 bases. V gave up 2 bases and J gave up 7 bases; unmatched junction bases: 9. The CDR3 covers 17 residues. CDR1 and CDR2 (germline): ENHRY, SYGVKD. CDR3 nucleotide sequence: TGTGCCATCAGTGAGACCCCACTAGCGGGGGGGCCAAATACGCAGTATTTT. Translated, it gives CAISETPLAGGPNTQYF.

The chain has TRBV18 and TRBJ1-1, with no clear D. Trimming removed 6 bases at V and 7 bases at J, with 9 bases between. This CDR3 spans 11 amino acids. The germline CDR1 and CDR2 sequences are KGHSH and LQKENI. The CDR3 sequence is CASSDTFEAFF. CDR3 bases: TGTGCCAGCTCCGACACCTTTGAAGCTTTCTTT.